This T cell receptor beta chain was captured in a study of T-cell reconstitution after alpha-beta-depleted transplantation in children. In its sample, this clonotype was seen many times. What it binds is unknown. As it was prepared, the TCRbeta library received unique molecular identifiers. TCRdb re-analysed the PCR reads in MiXCR, keeping a single row per CDR3 protein. The data show around 450,000 distinct CDR3 sequences, approximately 10% seen once. Trimming stripped 3 bases from V and 3 bases from J, with 6 bases between. Per germline, CDR1 SGHNT and CDR2 YENEEA. CDR3 length: 13 amino acids. Notes on the study in general: The origin of alpha-beta T cells about two months after transplant was reportedly several hundred expanded graft clones. Surviving recipient T cells and thymic progenitors produced the high day-60 TCRbeta diversity seen in some patients. Hyperexpanded clones declined; after one year, newly produced T cells mostly supplied diversity.

The chain combines TRBV11-3 with TRBJ1-3; D unclear. Source: PBMCs, taken before TCRalphabeta/CD19-depleted stem cell transplant. This TCR came from a child younger than 10 with inherited bone marrow failure, due to receive a stem cell transplant. The CDR3 is CASSFGVGNTIYF. Written as DNA, the CDR3 is TGTGCCAGCAGCTTTGGGGTTGGAAACACCATATATTTT.